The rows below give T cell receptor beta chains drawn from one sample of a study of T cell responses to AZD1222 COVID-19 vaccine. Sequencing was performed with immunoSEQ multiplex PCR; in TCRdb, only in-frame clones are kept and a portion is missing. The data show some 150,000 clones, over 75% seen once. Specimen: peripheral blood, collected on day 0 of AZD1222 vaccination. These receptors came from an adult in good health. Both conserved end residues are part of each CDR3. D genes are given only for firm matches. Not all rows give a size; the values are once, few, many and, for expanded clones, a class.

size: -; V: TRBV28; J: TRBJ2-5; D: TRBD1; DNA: TGTGCCAGCAGTTTCGGGGACAGGGGATCGTACCAAGAGACCCAGTACTTC; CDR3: CASSFGDRGSYQETQYF
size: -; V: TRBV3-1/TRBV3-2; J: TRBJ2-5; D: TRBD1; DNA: TGTGCCAGCAGGCAGGGGGCGAGGGAGACCCAGTACTTC; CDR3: CASRQGARETQYF
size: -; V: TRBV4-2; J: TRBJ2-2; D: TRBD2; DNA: TGTGCCAGCAGCCATTACGGACTAGCGGGAGAGAACACCGGGGAGCTGTTTTTT; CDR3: CASSHYGLAGENTGELFF
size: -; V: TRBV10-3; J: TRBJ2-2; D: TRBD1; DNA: TGTGCCATCACTCCGGACAGGCAGAACACCGGGGAGCTGTTTTTT; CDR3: CAITPDRQNTGELFF
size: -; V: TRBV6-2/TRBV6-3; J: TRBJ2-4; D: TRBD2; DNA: TGTGCCAGCAGTTACAGGCGGCTAGCGGATATAAACATTCAGTACTTC; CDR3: CASSYRRLADINIQYF
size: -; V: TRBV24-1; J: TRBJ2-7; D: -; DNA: TGTGCCACCAGTGACCCCGAGAGGGATTCCCACGAGCAGTACTTC; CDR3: CATSDPERDSHEQYF
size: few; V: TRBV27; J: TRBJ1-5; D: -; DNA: TGTGCCAGCAGTTTAGGGCAGAACAATCAGCCCCAGCATTTT; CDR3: CASSLGQNNQPQHF
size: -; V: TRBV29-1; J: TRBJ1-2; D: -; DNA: TGCAGCGTTGAAGGTAGCAGTTCTAACTATGGCTACACCTTC; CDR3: CSVEGSSSNYGYTF
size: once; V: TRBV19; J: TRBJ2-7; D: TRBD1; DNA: TGTGCCAGTAGTATAGTAGGACAGGGATCCTACGAGCAGTACTTC; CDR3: CASSIVGQGSYEQYF
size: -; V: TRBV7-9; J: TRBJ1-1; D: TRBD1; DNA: TGTGCCAGCAGCTTAGCAGGGACAGGGAACACTGAAGCTTTCTTT; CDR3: CASSLAGTGNTEAFF
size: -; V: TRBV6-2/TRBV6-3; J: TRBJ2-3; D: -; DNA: TGTGCCAGCAGTTTAACCAGGACCGGTTTCATGAATACGCAGTATTTT; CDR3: CASSLTRTGFMNTQYF
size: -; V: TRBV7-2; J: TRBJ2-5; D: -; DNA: TGTGCCAGCAGCTTCGACTCCACAGGGACCCAGTACTTC; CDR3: CASSFDSTGTQYF
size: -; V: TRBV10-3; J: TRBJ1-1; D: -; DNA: TGTGCCATCAGTGTTGAGGTTGGGACTGAAGCTTTCTTT; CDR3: CAISVEVGTEAFF
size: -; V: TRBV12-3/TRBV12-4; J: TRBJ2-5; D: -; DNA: TGTGCCAGCAGTGACTGGAGTCAAGAGACCCAGTACTTC; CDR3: CASSDWSQETQYF
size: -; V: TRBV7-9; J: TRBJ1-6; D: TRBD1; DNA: TGTGCCAGCAGCTTAGGGGACAGACCATCATATTCACCCCTCCACTTT; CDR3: CASSLGDRPSYSPLHF
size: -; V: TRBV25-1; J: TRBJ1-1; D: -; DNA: TGTGCCAGCAGTGAATGGGAGGGAAACACTGAAGCTTTCTTT; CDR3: CASSEWEGNTEAFF
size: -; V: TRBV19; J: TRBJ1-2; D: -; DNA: TGTGCCAGTAGTATAAAGGACGGATATAACTATGGCTACACCTTC; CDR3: CASSIKDGYNYGYTF
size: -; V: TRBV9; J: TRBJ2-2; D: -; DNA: TGTGCCAGCAGCGTAGGGTCCTGGGGCACCGGGGAGCTGTTTTTT; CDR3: CASSVGSWGTGELFF
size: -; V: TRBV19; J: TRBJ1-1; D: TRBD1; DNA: TGTGCCAGTAGTATAGTCGCCGGGACAGGGACCGAAGCTTTCTTT; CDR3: CASSIVAGTGTEAFF
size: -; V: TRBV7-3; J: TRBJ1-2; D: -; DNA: TGTGCCAGCAGCCATAGGGGGGAAGGCTACACCTTC; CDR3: CASSHRGEGYTF
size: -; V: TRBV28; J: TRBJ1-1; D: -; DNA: TGTGCCAGCAGCAATCAGGGCCGGAACACTGAAGCTTTCTTT; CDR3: CASSNQGRNTEAFF
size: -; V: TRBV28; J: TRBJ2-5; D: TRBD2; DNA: TGTGCCAGCAGTCTTCTAGCGGGAGGGAAAGAGACCCAGTACTTC; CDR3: CASSLLAGGKETQYF
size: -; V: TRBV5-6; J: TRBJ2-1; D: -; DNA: TGTGCCAGCAGCGGGGTGGGGAATAGGGAGCAGTTCTTC; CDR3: CASSGVGNREQFF
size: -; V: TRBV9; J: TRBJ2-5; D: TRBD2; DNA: TGTGCCAGCAGCGCTTACCTAGCGGGAGGACCAGAGACCCAGTACTTC; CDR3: CASSAYLAGGPETQYF
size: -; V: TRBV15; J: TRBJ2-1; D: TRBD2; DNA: TGTGCCACCAGCAGAGATGCGGGAGGCACCTACAATGAGCAGTTCTTC; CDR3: CATSRDAGGTYNEQFF